This T cell receptor beta chain was documented in a study of T cell repertoires in cytomegalovirus infection. Study-level background: Public TCR beta signatures provided an indication of both CMV infection and a matching HLA type.

V was clipped by 5 bases and J by 3 bases; unmatched bases: 8. Looked up from germline, CDR1 is SGHVS and CDR2 is FNYEAQ. The CDR3 is 17 residues long. TCRdb re-derived calls from the reads in MiXCR, one entry per CDR3 protein. The repertoire consists of some 600,000 distinct CDR3 sequences, with around 24% occurring once and the leading ten covering around 7.6%. Study findings and constraints: HLA-C-restricted CMV-specific TCR beta clonotypes were dominant in the ex vivo response. The cumulative frequency of public TCR beta families identified carriers of CMV plus the relevant HLA.

This clonotype came up a few times. The antigen is undetermined. The specimen sequenced was CD8+ T cells from PBMCs. The receptor was isolated from a human donor in good health (CMV status not recorded). Some clones in this sample may be carry-over from other donors' samples. The chain links TRBV7-6 to TRBJ2-6, with 9 bases matching TRBD1. CDR3 loop: CASSPRDREGGANVLTF. The DNA of the CDR3 is TGTGCCAGCAGCCCCCGGGACAGGGAAGGTGGGGCCAACGTCCTGACTTTC.